Listed below are T cell receptor beta chains from one sample, sequenced in a study of STAT5B mutations in CD4+ large granular lymphocyte leukemia. Profiled with immunoSEQ multiplex PCR; TCRdb holds only in-frame clones, not every one. The repertoire has roughly 30,000 clones, around 67% of them found once; the top ten carry less than 2.5%. The specimen sequenced was CD4+ T cells from blood buffy coats. All receptors come from a human donor in good health. Each CDR3 is given with its conserved first and last residue. D genes are given only for firm matches. Size values are once, few and many counts, or a class for expanded clones, and some rows have none.

J gene	V gene	D gene	clone size	CDR3 DNA	CDR3 protein
TRBJ2-2	TRBV30	NA	NA	TGTGCCTGGACTAGGGGGTTCACCGGGGAGCTGTTTTTT	CAWTRGFTGELFF
TRBJ1-6	TRBV5-6	TRBD1	NA	TGTGCCAGCAGCCCGGGCACCCGGACAGGGAATAATTCACCCCTCCACTTT	CASSPGTRTGNNSPLHF
TRBJ1-1	TRBV9	NA	NA	TGTGCCAGCAGCCAATCGTGGATAGGGGTTGAAGGTACTGAAGCTTTCTTT	CASSQSWIGVEGTEAFF
TRBJ1-6	TRBV4-1	NA	NA	TGCGCCAGCAGGTCCCAGGAAGGTCTAAATTCACCCCTCCACTTT	CASRSQEGLNSPLHF
TRBJ2-3	TRBV5-1	NA	few	TGCGCCAGCAGCTTGGGGGGTCGGGGCACAGATACGCAGTATTTT	CASSLGGRGTDTQYF
TRBJ2-5	TRBV5-6	TRBD2	NA	TGTGCCAGCAGCTTCGGGCCTAGCGGGGGATACCAAGAGACCCAGTACTTC	CASSFGPSGGYQETQYF
TRBJ1-1	TRBV21-1	NA	NA	TGTGCCAGCAGCACCCCTCGAGGGAGGCACGTGAACACTGAAGCTTTCTTT	CASSTPRGRHVNTEAFF
TRBJ2-7	TRBV30	NA	NA	TGTGCCTGGAATTTAGGAGTGGGGGGTCAGGACGAGCAGTACTTC	CAWNLGVGGQDEQYF
TRBJ1-1	TRBV7-2	NA	NA	TGTGCCAGCAGCCCGCCCTGGGGGGCTGAAGCTTTCTTT	CASSPPWGAEAFF
TRBJ2-3	TRBV5-1	TRBD1	NA	TGCGCCAGCAGCTCACCCGGGACAGGGGGCGCGAACTCAGGAACGCAGTATTTT	CASSSPGTGGANSGTQYF
TRBJ1-5	TRBV4-1	TRBD1	NA	TGCGCCAGCAGCCATATTTCCGGACAGGGGGGGCAGCCCCAGCATTTT	CASSHISGQGGQPQHF
TRBJ1-1	TRBV27	NA	NA	TGTGCCAGCAGTTTAGTAGGGCAGGGTGAAGCTTTCTTT	CASSLVGQGEAFF
TRBJ1-4	TRBV9	NA	NA	TGTGCCAGTTCCACGTCGGCTCAGCAAAATGAAAAACTGTTTTTT	CASSTSAQQNEKLFF
TRBJ1-4	TRBV18	NA	few	TGTGCCAGCTCACCGGTCAGTTCTGCAACTAATGAAAAACTGTTTTTT	CASSPVSSATNEKLFF
TRBJ2-7	TRBV19	TRBD1	NA	TGTGCCACCAGTAAGGCGGGACAGGGGCGCTCCTACGAGCAGTACTTC	CATSKAGQGRSYEQYF
TRBJ1-1	TRBV5-4	NA	once	TGTGCCAGCAGCTTGGAGGGAGTCATGAACACTGAAGCTTTCTTT	CASSLEGVMNTEAFF
TRBJ2-3	TRBV9	TRBD2	NA	TGTGCCAGCAGCCAAGTCGGGGGGGCCACAGATACGCAGTATTTT	CASSQVGGATDTQYF
TRBJ1-5	TRBV7-2	TRBD1	NA	TGTGCCAGCAGCTTCGACAGGGACAGAAATCAGCCCCAGCATTTT	CASSFDRDRNQPQHF
TRBJ1-4	TRBV5-8	NA	NA	TGTGCCAGCAGCTTGATGGGGGCTGGGACTAATGAAAAACTGTTTTTT	CASSLMGAGTNEKLFF
TRBJ1-2	TRBV7-2	NA	NA	TGTGCCAGCAGCCCAGCTGGCAGACAGAACTATGGCTACACCTTC	CASSPAGRQNYGYTF
TRBJ1-5	TRBV28	NA	NA	TGTGCCAGCAGTTTCGCCTACAATCAGCCCCAGCATTTT	CASSFAYNQPQHF
TRBJ1-2	TRBV7-2	NA	few	TGTGCCAGCAGCCACCTGGGGCAGCAGCCTTATGGCTACACCTTC	CASSHLGQQPYGYTF
TRBJ2-5	TRBV6-1	TRBD2	NA	TGTGCCAGCATTAGCGGGGGCCAAGAGACCCAGTACTTC	CASISGGQETQYF
TRBJ2-5	TRBV11-3	NA	NA	TGTGCCAGCAGCTTAACTGGCCTAAGTGGGACCCAGTACTTC	CASSLTGLSGTQYF
TRBJ1-3	TRBV30	NA	NA	TGTGCCTGGAACTTAGGGGTCTCTGGAAACACCATATATTTT	CAWNLGVSGNTIYF
TRBJ1-2	TRBV5-1	NA	NA	TGCGCCAGCAGCTTGGGACCGGGGCGCGACTATGGCTACACCTTC	CASSLGPGRDYGYTF
TRBJ1-4	TRBV19	TRBD1	once	TGTGCCAGTAGCTCAAGGGGGCTCGGTGAAAAACTGTTTTTT	CASSSRGLGEKLFF
TRBJ2-1	TRBV20-1	NA	NA	TGCAGTGCGGGTAGCAATGAGCAGTTCTTC	CSAGSNEQFF
TRBJ2-7	TRBV11-2	NA	NA	TGTGCCAGCAGACTAAGCTCAGGCTACGAGCAGTACTTC	CASRLSSGYEQYF
TRBJ1-4	TRBV2	NA	NA	TGTGCCAGCACGGCGGTGCGGCATTTCGCAACTAATGAAAAACTGTTTTTT	CASTAVRHFATNEKLFF
TRBJ1-2	TRBV10-3	NA	once	TGTGCCATCAGTGATTTCGTGGCAGATTATGGCTACACCTTC	CAISDFVADYGYTF
TRBJ1-2	TRBV7-2	TRBD1	NA	TGTGCCAGCAGCGGGAGGGACAGGGGGCGCCACTATGGCTACACCTTC	CASSGRDRGRHYGYTF
TRBJ2-3	TRBV27	TRBD1	NA	TGTGCCAGCAGTATATCCGGGACAGGGTGGACAGATACGCAGTATTTT	CASSISGTGWTDTQYF
TRBJ2-5	TRBV5-4	TRBD2	NA	TGTGCCAGCAGCTTGTCTTCGGGGGGGCAAGAGACCCAGTACTTC	CASSLSSGGQETQYF
TRBJ1-1	TRBV15	NA	NA	TGTGCCACCAGCAGAGATCCGCGACAGATGAACACTGAAGCTTTCTTT	CATSRDPRQMNTEAFF
TRBJ2-3	TRBV5-4	TRBD1	NA	TGTGCCAGCAGCCCAGGGGGCCGGAGCACAGATACGCAGTATTTT	CASSPGGRSTDTQYF
TRBJ2-5	TRBV7-7	NA	once	TGTGCTAGCAGCTTAGACAGTGAAGAGACCCAGTACTTC	CASSLDSEETQYF
TRBJ1-4	TRBV7-9	NA	few	TGTGCCAGCAGCTACAGGGAGGGGGAAAAACTGTTTTTT	CASSYREGEKLFF
TRBJ1-2	TRBV9	NA	NA	TGTGCCAGCAGCGTAGCACAGGAGCACTATGGCTACACCTTC	CASSVAQEHYGYTF
TRBJ2-7	TRBV7-8	NA	few	TGTGCCAGCAGCTTAGTGGGTCCAGGAGTTAGCTCCTACGAGCAGTACTTC	CASSLVGPGVSSYEQYF
TRBJ1-1	TRBV9	NA	few	TGTGCCAGCAGCGCCTTTTACAGGGACACTGAAGCTTTCTTT	CASSAFYRDTEAFF
TRBJ1-1	TRBV29-1	TRBD1	NA	TGCAGCGTCCGACAGGGCGGCACTGAAGCTTTCTTT	CSVRQGGTEAFF
TRBJ2-7	TRBV18	NA	NA	TGTGCCAGCTCACCGTACCGGACAGGGAGGGGCGAGCAGTACTTC	CASSPYRTGRGEQYF
TRBJ1-1	TRBV7-7	NA	NA	TGTGCTAGCAGCTTACAAAAGAACACTGAAGCTTTCTTT	CASSLQKNTEAFF
TRBJ1-2	TRBV7-2	NA	NA	TGTGCCAGCAGCTTAAGGGGGAGCTATGGCTACACCTTC	CASSLRGSYGYTF
TRBJ1-3	TRBV4-3	NA	few	TGCGCCAGCAGCCAAGAGGGTCGGAAGCGGGGTTTT	CASSQEGRKRGF
TRBJ2-7	TRBV7-2	TRBD1	NA	TGTGCCAGCAGCCCGCTCGGGACAGCCATGGTCGGTGAGCAGTACTTC	CASSPLGTAMVGEQYF
TRBJ2-7	TRBV15	TRBD2	NA	TGTGCCACCAGCAATTCCGGGGGGTTCTCCTCCTACGAGCAGTACTTC	CATSNSGGFSSYEQYF
TRBJ2-1	TRBV6-1	NA	NA	TGTGCCAGCAGTGAATACGGCGGATACAATGAGCAGTTCTTC	CASSEYGGYNEQFF